A single count supports the clone carrying this TCR beta chain. The antigen remains undetermined. The record originates from a study of T cell responses to AZD1222 COVID-19 vaccine. Study at large: Combined were second doses at about 4 or about 12 weeks.

Repertoires were generated with immunoSEQ multiplex PCR, while TCRdb's copy carries only in-frame clones and drops some. The sample holds about 140,000 clones, more than 90% seen once. Germline CDR1 reads WSHSY; CDR2 reads SAAADI. The J segment lost 3 bases and the V segment lost 6 bases, leaving 7 bases of the junction unmatched. The CDR3 contains 14 residues. Overall study findings and caveats: White British people made up most donors, females outnumbered males, and clonal diversity was possibly underestimated.

Specimen: peripheral blood, collected on day 0 of AZD1222 vaccination. This sequence joins TRBV10-2 and TRBJ1-2, with TRBD1 matching over 7 bases. The source of this sequence is an adult in good health. CDR3 nucleotide sequence: TGCGCCAGCAGGACAGGGTTATCGGACTATGGCTACACCTTC. Translating it yields CASRTGLSDYGYTF.